This TCR beta chain appears in the sequencing data of a study of T cell responses to AZD1222 COVID-19 vaccine. Study findings and constraints: Spike-specific TCR breadth and depth went up after people got two AZD1222 doses. It was only after the peak T cell response that any repertoires were sampled.

The count of this clone is one. Antigen: not known. Analyses pooled second doses at about 4 or about 12 weeks. Repertoires were generated with immunoSEQ multiplex PCR, while TCRdb's copy carries only in-frame clones and drops some. Of under 200,000 clones in the sample, approximately 90% are singletons; the top ten hold 1.3%. CDR3 length: 18 amino acids. Trimming removed 3 bases from V and 8 bases from J; junction bases left unmatched: 14. Germline assignment: CDR1 SGHNT and CDR2 YYREEE (reference sequence). The receptor was isolated from an adult who received the AZD1222 COVID-19 vaccine. The J gene is TRBJ2-1, the V gene TRBV5-4, with 13 bases that match TRBD2. The source material was peripheral blood, sampled 28 days after the second AZD1222 dose. The CDR3 region is CASSWPGRTSGSLDEQFF. CDR3 coding DNA: TGTGCCAGCAGCTGGCCGGGAAGGACTAGCGGGAGTTTGGATGAGCAGTTCTTC.